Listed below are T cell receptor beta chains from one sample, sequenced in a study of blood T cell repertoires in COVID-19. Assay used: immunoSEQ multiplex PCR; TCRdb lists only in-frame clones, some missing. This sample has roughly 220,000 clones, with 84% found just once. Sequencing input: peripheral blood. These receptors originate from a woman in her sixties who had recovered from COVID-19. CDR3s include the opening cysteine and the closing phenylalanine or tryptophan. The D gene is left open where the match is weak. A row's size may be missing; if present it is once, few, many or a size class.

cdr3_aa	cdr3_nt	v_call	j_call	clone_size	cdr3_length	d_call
CSAIEPRGGDEKLFF	TGCAGTGCTATTGAGCCTCGAGGGGGTGATGAAAAACTGTTTTTT	TRBV20-1	TRBJ1-4	.	15	.
CASSREMAGGGEQYF	TGCGCCAGCAGCCGCGAGATGGCGGGGGGAGGCGAGCAGTACTTC	TRBV4-1	TRBJ2-7	.	15	TRBD2
CASRKVLGRDSNQPQHF	TGTGCCAGCAGAAAAGTCCTGGGGAGGGACAGCAATCAGCCCCAGCATTTT	TRBV27	TRBJ1-5	.	17	.
CATSTPGLAGGRGNEQFF	TGTGCCACCTCTACCCCGGGACTAGCGGGGGGAAGAGGAAATGAGCAGTTCTTC	TRBV18	TRBJ2-1	.	18	TRBD2
CASNITHRGTHGYTF	TGTGCTAGCAACATTACCCACAGGGGAACTCATGGCTACACCTTC	TRBV7-7	TRBJ1-2	.	15	TRBD1
CASSYLAAGSTDTQYF	TGTGCCAGCAGTTACTTAGCCGCCGGGAGCACAGATACGCAGTATTTT	TRBV6-5	TRBJ2-3	.	16	.
CASSEVAGGLTNTQYF	TGCGCCAGCAGTGAGGTAGCGGGGGGGCTCACGAATACGCAGTATTTT	TRBV10-1	TRBJ2-3	once	16	TRBD2
CSAYRNTGELFF	TGCAGCGCCTACAGGAACACCGGGGAGCTGTTTTTT	TRBV29-1	TRBJ2-2	.	12	.
CASSYQAYTGELFF	TGTGCCAGCAGCTACCAGGCGTACACCGGGGAGCTGTTTTTT	TRBV5-8	TRBJ2-2	.	14	.
CATSETGNYGYTF	TGTGCCACCAGTGAAACAGGGAACTATGGCTACACCTTC	TRBV24-1	TRBJ1-2	.	13	.
CALRPGTGGDTQYF	TGTGCCCTGAGGCCCGGGACAGGGGGCGATACGCAGTATTTT	TRBV7-9	TRBJ2-3	.	14	TRBD1
CASSPLLIAGDTGELFF	TGTGCCAGCTCACCCCTTTTGATAGCGGGGGACACCGGGGAGCTGTTTTTT	TRBV18	TRBJ2-2	.	17	TRBD2
CASSRTSGDAYDEQFF	TGTGCCAGCAGCCGGACTAGCGGGGACGCATATGATGAGCAGTTCTTC	TRBV4-2	TRBJ2-1	few	16	TRBD2
CASSLDRGSSGNTIYF	TGTGCCAGCAGCTTGGACAGGGGGTCCTCCGGAAACACCATATATTTT	TRBV5-5	TRBJ1-3	.	16	TRBD1
CASSPGQGNTEAFF	TGTGCCAGCAGCCCGGGACAGGGGAACACTGAAGCTTTCTTT	TRBV3-1/TRBV3-2	TRBJ1-1	few	14	TRBD1
CASSRQALSGNTIYF	TGTGCCAGCTCTCGGCAGGCTCTCTCTGGAAACACCATATATTTT	TRBV6-5	TRBJ1-3	.	15	.
CASNRDTNYEQYF	TGTGCCAGCAATCGGGACACCAACTACGAGCAGTACTTC	TRBV7-9	TRBJ2-7	.	13	.
CASSWSGGAGSATEAFF	TGTGCCAGCAGTTGGTCTGGCGGCGCGGGTTCGGCCACTGAAGCTTTCTTT	TRBV6-2/TRBV6-3	TRBJ1-1	once	17	.
CASSYSTTEAFF	TGTGCCAGCAGTTACTCGACAACTGAAGCTTTCTTT	TRBV6-5	TRBJ1-1	.	12	.
CASSLEGLDAQYF	TGTGCCAGCAGCTTAGAGGGACTAGATGCCCAGTACTTC	TRBV13	TRBJ2-5	.	13	TRBD2
CASSLAGAAGAGYTF	TGCGCCAGCAGCTTGGCCGGGGCCGCAGGGGCCGGCTACACCTTC	TRBV5-1	TRBJ1-2	.	15	.
CASSPEGHFPNEQYF	TGTGCCAGCAGCCCAGAAGGACACTTCCCCAACGAGCAGTACTTC	TRBV9	TRBJ2-7	.	15	.
CASRGWGGSEFGNTEAFF	TGTGCCAGCAGAGGTTGGGGGGGGAGCGAGTTCGGAAACACTGAAGCTTTCTTT	TRBV6-4	TRBJ1-1	.	18	.
CASSPRGGEVNTEAFF	TGCGCCAGCAGCCCCCGAGGCGGGGAGGTGAACACTGAAGCTTTCTTT	TRBV5-1	TRBJ1-1	once	16	.
CASSLQGGGNTIYF	TGTGCCAGCAGCTTGCAGGGGGGAGGAAACACCATATATTTT	TRBV5-4	TRBJ1-3	.	14	TRBD1
CASSRSDGRGRYEQYF	TGTGCCAGCAGCCGGTCAGACGGCAGGGGGCGTTACGAGCAGTACTTC	TRBV3-1/TRBV3-2	TRBJ2-7	.	16	TRBD1
CASSSLPAGGSYNEQFF	TGTGCCAGCAGCTCCCTCCCGGCAGGGGGTTCCTACAATGAGCAGTTCTTC	TRBV7-3	TRBJ2-1	.	17	TRBD1
CASRSGLAGAYEQYF	TGTGCCAGCAGGTCTGGACTAGCGGGGGCCTACGAGCAGTACTTC	TRBV6-6	TRBJ2-7	.	15	TRBD2
CASRDRDNYEQYF	TGTGCCAGCAGAGACCGGGACAACTACGAGCAGTACTTC	TRBV6-5	TRBJ2-7	.	13	.
CSARVQYEQYF	TGCAGTGCTAGAGTGCAGTACGAGCAGTACTTC	TRBV20-1	TRBJ2-7	.	11	.
CASSEFFGRGYEQYF	TGTGCCAGCAGTGAATTTTTTGGGCGTGGTTACGAGCAGTACTTC	TRBV25-1	TRBJ2-7	.	15	.
CASSLNGQYNGYTF	TGTGCCAGCAGCTTAAATGGGCAGTACAATGGCTACACCTTC	TRBV7-3	TRBJ1-2	.	14	.
CASSQGTSTDTQYF	TGCGCCAGCAGCCAAGGTACTAGCACAGATACGCAGTATTTT	TRBV4-3	TRBJ2-3	.	14	.
CASSLEQNTEAFF	TGCGCCAGCAGCTTGGAGCAGAACACTGAAGCTTTCTTT	TRBV5-1	TRBJ1-1	.	13	.
CASSSNSGGSQETQYF	TGTGCCAGCAGCTCAAATAGCGGGGGGTCCCAAGAGACCCAGTACTTC	TRBV11-2	TRBJ2-5	.	16	TRBD2
CASSPQGYNEQFF	TGTGCCAGCAGTCCACAGGGCTACAATGAGCAGTTCTTC	TRBV6-5	TRBJ2-1	.	13	.
CASSSYQGLNTEAFF	TGTGCCAGCAGCTCATATCAGGGGCTAAACACTGAAGCTTTCTTT	TRBV9	TRBJ1-1	.	15	.
CASKPGQGGTEAFF	TGTGCCAGTAAACCGGGACAGGGGGGCACTGAAGCTTTCTTT	TRBV19	TRBJ1-1	.	14	TRBD1
CASSPTIHRGRTNEKLFF	TGCGCCAGCAGCCCCACTATCCACAGGGGGCGAACTAATGAAAAACTGTTTTTT	TRBV4-3	TRBJ1-4	.	18	TRBD1
CASSVVPGPTDTQYF	TGTGCCAGCAGCGTAGTCCCAGGCCCCACAGATACGCAGTATTTT	TRBV9	TRBJ2-3	.	15	.
CASTGTTGNTDTQYF	TGTGCCAGCACAGGGACAACCGGAAACACAGATACGCAGTATTTT	TRBV6-5	TRBJ2-3	.	15	.
CASSLLYRVQPQHF	TGTGCCAGCAGCTTACTTTACAGGGTTCAGCCCCAGCATTTT	TRBV7-2	TRBJ1-5	.	14	.
CASSYRTSGGAEQFF	TGTGCCAGCAGCTATAGGACTAGCGGGGGGGCTGAGCAGTTCTTC	TRBV7-9	TRBJ2-1	.	15	TRBD2
CASSDPTGSRGQFF	TGTGCCAGCAGTGACCCGACAGGGTCCCGGGGGCAGTTCTTC	TRBV25-1	TRBJ2-1	few	14	TRBD1
CASSRDRATTEAFF	TGCGCCAGCAGCCGGGACAGGGCCACCACTGAAGCTTTCTTT	TRBV4-1	TRBJ1-1	.	14	TRBD1
CASSLYGTGGYTF	TGTGCCAGCAGTTTATATGGGACAGGTGGCTACACCTTC	TRBV27	TRBJ1-2	.	13	TRBD1
CASSQHYSYEQYF	TGTGCCAGCAGCCAGCACTACTCCTACGAGCAGTACTTC	TRBV3-1/TRBV3-2	TRBJ2-7	.	13	.
CATSDGRGTGGYTF	TGTGCCACCAGTGATGGCAGGGGAACGGGTGGCTACACCTTC	TRBV24-1	TRBJ1-2	.	14	.
CSVEETGGTEAFF	TGCAGCGTTGAAGAGACAGGGGGGACTGAAGCTTTCTTT	TRBV29-1	TRBJ1-1	once	13	TRBD1
CASSYLDRTYEQYF	TGTGCCAGCAGTTACCTGGACAGGACCTACGAGCAGTACTTC	TRBV6-2/TRBV6-3	TRBJ2-7	.	14	TRBD1
CAWRSGTGDTGELFF	TGTGCCTGGAGATCCGGGACAGGGGACACCGGGGAGCTGTTTTTT	TRBV30	TRBJ2-2	.	15	TRBD1
CASSRGSGGAINEQFF	TGCGCCAGCAGCCGAGGTAGCGGGGGGGCGATTAATGAGCAGTTCTTC	TRBV5-1	TRBJ2-1	.	16	TRBD2
CASSPLAGGAGLIGELFF	TGTGCCAGCAGCCCCCTCGCGGGGGGGGCCGGTTTGATCGGGGAGCTGTTTTTT	TRBV7-8	TRBJ2-2	.	18	TRBD2